This record covers a single T cell receptor (beta chain). The clone's antigen remains unknown. One base away there is no much larger clone; base qualities are not given. Taken from cysteine to phenylalanine, the CDR3 has 16 residues. Left in the record is the CDR3 DNA by itself, 48 bases read in frame from the first base. Clipping removes 7 bases from V and 4 bases from J, with 5 as the unmatched junction base count. CDR1 is given as SGDLS and CDR2 as YYNGEE, both from the germline V gene. At diagnosis, tumor, uninvolved tumor-adjacent lung and peripheral blood were collected and then preserved as a mix of FFPE and fresh-frozen material. For TCR repertoire profiling, the blood samples were analyzed as peripheral blood mononuclear cells. The sample belongs to a study of T cells in localized non-small cell lung cancer (dated by TCRdb to 2018 to 2021). Looking at the study overall: The study analyzed T cell repertoires of 236 early-stage NSCLC patients, comparing tumors and uninvolved tumor-adjacent lungs. The cohort comprised some 220 treatment-naïve NSCLC patients with resected, localized lung tumors. Of the NSCLC patients, around 130 were male and 107 were female, and the mean age was approximately 66 years. What the research found in general, with its limitations: The highest T cell clonality was observed in uninvolved tumor-adjacent lung, where clonality exceeded that of tumor, suggesting that antigenic responses were more focused in uninvolved tumor-adjacent lung. Higher T cell density in blood was associated with longer overall survival, whereas higher clonality in adjacent lung was associated with shorter survival. A median of about 55 of the top 100 tumor clones were detected in paired uninvolved adjacent lung, and about 29 of these tumor clones were also found among the top 100 clones of the paired uninvolved adjacent lung. Because the study design was exploratory, TCR variables were selected using unadjusted p-values without false-discovery rate correction. Multi-region tumor sequencing was not performed, so intratumor heterogeneity could not be excluded.

TCR beta CDR3 regions were sequenced from DNA using the immunoSEQ Assay. As for how the authors treated the data: To compute T cell density, TCR beta template counts were normalized to usable DNA, which was estimated by amplifying housekeeping genes. Richness was estimated using the preseqR package, with extrapolation to 400,000 templates for PBMC samples and to 120,000 templates for tissue samples. Clonality was defined by subtracting Pielou's evenness from one. Differential abundance testing on productive amino-acid clonotypes, with a minimum total count of 5 and an alpha of 0.1, was used to identify tissue-enriched TCRs. The Jaccard Index and the Morisita Overlap Index were used to quantify repertoire overlap between compartments. GLIPH grouped TCR beta CDR3s together with public tetramer-defined viral CDR3s, and a viral motif had to include at least three viral sequences and show V-gene enrichment. Not all clones reach the TCRdb copy of this immuneACCESS table, which keeps in-frame sequences only. Checked studies attribute under half of the gap to unresolved V genes and leave the rest unexplained. The DNA was the basis for D and trimming; V, J and clone size are from that table. The sample includes over 20,000 clones, with approximately 84% observed a single time. The ten largest make up over 25% of the sample.

This clonotype was obtained from a male donor at least 60 years old with stage I squamous cell lung carcinoma. This chain joins TRBV9 to TRBJ2-1, and TRBD2 matches 16 of the central bases. This material consisted of peripheral blood, taken before any cancer treatment. The DNA sequence reads TGTGCCAGCGGGACTAGCGGGAGGGCCAGTTACAATGAGCAGTTCTTC. Its protein product is CASGTSGRASYNEQFF.